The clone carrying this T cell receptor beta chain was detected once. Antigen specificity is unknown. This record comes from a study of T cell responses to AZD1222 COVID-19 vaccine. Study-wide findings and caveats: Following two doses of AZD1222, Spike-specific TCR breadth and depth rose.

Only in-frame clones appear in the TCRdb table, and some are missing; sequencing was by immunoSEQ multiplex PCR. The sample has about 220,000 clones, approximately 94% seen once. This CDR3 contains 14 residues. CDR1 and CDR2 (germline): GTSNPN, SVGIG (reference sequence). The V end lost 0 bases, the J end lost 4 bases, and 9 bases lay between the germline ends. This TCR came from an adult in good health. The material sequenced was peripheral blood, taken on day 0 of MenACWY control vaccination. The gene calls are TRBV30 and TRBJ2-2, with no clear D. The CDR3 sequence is CAWSVGSLTGELFF. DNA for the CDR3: TGTGCCTGGAGTGTCGGTAGCCTCACCGGGGAGCTGTTTTTT.